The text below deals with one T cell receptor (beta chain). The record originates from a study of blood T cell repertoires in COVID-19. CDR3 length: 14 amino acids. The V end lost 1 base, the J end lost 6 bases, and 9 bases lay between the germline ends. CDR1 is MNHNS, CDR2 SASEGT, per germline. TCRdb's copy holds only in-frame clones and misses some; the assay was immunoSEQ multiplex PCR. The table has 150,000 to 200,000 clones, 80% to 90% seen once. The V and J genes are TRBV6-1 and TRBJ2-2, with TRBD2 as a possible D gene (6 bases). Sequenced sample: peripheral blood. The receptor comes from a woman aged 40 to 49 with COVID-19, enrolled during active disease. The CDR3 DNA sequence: TGTGCCAGCAGTGAAGGAGGGGAGGCCGGGGAGCTGTTTTTT. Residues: CASSEGGEAGELFF.